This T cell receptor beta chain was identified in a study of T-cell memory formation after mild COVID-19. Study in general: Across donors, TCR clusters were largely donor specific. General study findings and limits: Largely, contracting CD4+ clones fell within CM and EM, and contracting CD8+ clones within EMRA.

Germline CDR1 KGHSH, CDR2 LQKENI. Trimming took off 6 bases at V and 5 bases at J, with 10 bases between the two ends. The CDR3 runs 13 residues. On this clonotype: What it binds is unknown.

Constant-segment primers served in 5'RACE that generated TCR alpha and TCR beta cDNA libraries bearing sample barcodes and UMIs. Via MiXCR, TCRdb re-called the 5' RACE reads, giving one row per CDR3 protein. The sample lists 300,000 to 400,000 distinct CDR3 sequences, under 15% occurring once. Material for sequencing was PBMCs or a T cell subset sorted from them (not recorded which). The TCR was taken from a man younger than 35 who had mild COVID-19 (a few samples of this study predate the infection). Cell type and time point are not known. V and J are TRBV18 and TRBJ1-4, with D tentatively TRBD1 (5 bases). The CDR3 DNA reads TGTGCCAGCTCTCAGCGGGACAATGAAAAACTGTTTTTT. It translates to CASSQRDNEKLFF.